The clone carrying this T cell receptor (beta chain) was detected many times. Its antigen is still unknown. This sample was taken from a study of CD8 T cells in ankylosing spondylitis. The TCR beta libraries were generated through quantitative 5'-RACE incorporating molecular barcodes. From the 5' RACE reads, TCRdb called clonotypes with MiXCR, one entry per CDR3 protein. The sample records 500,000 to 650,000 distinct CDR3 sequences, approximately 5% being singletons. Study-wide results and limits: Made up of about eight highly homologous variants, a TCR beta motif appeared characteristic of ankylosing spondylitis blood. A CD8+ phenotype characterized the disease-linked clones, which were relatively rare in peripheral blood. Significantly higher representation of disease-linked clones was reported for matched ankylosing spondylitis synovial fluid.

CDR1 and CDR2 from the germline V gene are ENHRY and SYGVKD. Trimming pared 0 bases from V and 2 bases from J, leaving 8 bases between. This CDR3 region has 16 residues. The rearrangement joins TRBV10-3 to TRBJ1-6; D unresolved. Sequenced sample: blood, either unsorted or a sorted T cell fraction (not recorded which). The source of this sequence is a male donor with ankylosing spondylitis. This CDR3 reads CAISESQSPYNSPLHF. CDR3 DNA sequence: TGTGCCATCAGTGAGTCCCAGTCTCCCTATAATTCACCCCTCCACTTT.